This entry concerns a single T cell receptor beta chain. Its antigen is as yet unknown. The data originate from a study of T cell responses to AZD1222 COVID-19 vaccine. Study-wide findings and caveats: There were mostly white British donors and more females than males, and clonal diversity was possibly underestimated. Among those given AZD1222, only 6 or 7 were seropositive at baseline. Within unmutated variant regions lay the reported targets of nearly half of spike-specific TCRs. Across the whole spike, CD4 TCRs peaked at regions 160-218 and 743-854.

This table comes from immunoSEQ multiplex PCR, and its TCRdb copy is limited to in-frame clones, with some not included. The table lists about 140,000 clones. V lost 5 bases, J lost 2 bases, and 9 bases lay in between. CDR3 length: 13 residues. Germline values: CDR1 MNHEY, CDR2 SMNVEV (reference sequence). This chain uses TRBV27 with TRBJ2-5; D unresolved. The TCR comes from an adult in good health. The sequenced sample consisted of peripheral blood. The CDR3 protein is CASSHLLQETQYF. In nucleotides, the CDR3 is TGTGCCAGCAGTCACCTATTACAAGAGACCCAGTACTTC.